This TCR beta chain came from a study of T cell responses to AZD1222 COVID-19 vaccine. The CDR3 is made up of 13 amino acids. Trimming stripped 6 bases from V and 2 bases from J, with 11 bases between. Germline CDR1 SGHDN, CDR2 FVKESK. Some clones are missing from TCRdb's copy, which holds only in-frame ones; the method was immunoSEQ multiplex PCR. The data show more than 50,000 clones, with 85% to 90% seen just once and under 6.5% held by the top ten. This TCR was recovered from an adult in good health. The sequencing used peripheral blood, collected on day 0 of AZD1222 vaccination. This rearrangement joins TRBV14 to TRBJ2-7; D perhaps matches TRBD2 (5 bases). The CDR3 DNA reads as TGTGCCAGCAGGAGGACGGAGGCCTACGAGCAGTACTTC. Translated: CASRRTEAYEQYF.